The subject of this entry is one TCR beta chain. The antigen it binds to is not known. No base quality values were provided; no much bigger clone lies one nucleotide off. The identical CDR3 is also encoded by other nucleotide sequences in the sample. The data were obtained in a study of blood T cell repertoires in COVID-19 (dated by TCRdb to about 2020). The study in broad terms: Samples covering the acute and convalescent phases of COVID-19 were provided by collaborators in the United States, Italy and Spain. HLA class I and class II types, where available, came from metadata supplied by the sample provider rather than from assay-based typing. The repertoires were released in a freely available public database meant as a resource for research on the immune response to SARS-CoV-2. The prospective study material was composed of cDNA or gDNA derived from T cells, B-cell-depleted T cells, or PBMCs. Nearly every sample came with metadata listing a de-identified subject ID, COVID-19 status, age in years and sex. Deeply sampled blood TCRbeta repertoires from subjects exposed to, actively infected with, or recovered from COVID-19 were included in the dataset. The samples were drawn from two sources: the first 160 participants of the ongoing ImmuneRACE study, and 950 to 1,500 subjects contributed by 6 global collaborators.

Enrolling through a virtual design, the prospective study's participants ranged in age from about 18 to 89 years and lived across about two dozen United States geographic areas. Cohort assignment in the prospective study relied on participant-reported clinical history from a screening survey and a study questionnaire. A participant counted as exposed if, within 2 weeks of entering the study, that participant had been in contact with someone who had a PCR-confirmed or clinician-diagnosed COVID-19 case. Each participant in the prospective study had whole blood, serum and a nasopharyngeal or oropharyngeal swab collected by mobile phlebotomists. Over a roughly 2-month period, participants in the prospective study had the option of providing additional blood draws and questionnaires. Blood samples from the prospective study were shipped frozen or at room temperature prior to DNA extraction. The investigation overall reported the following: The amount of clinical and demographic metadata varied by source and participant and was provided uncurated.

TCRbeta CDR3 regions were amplified from genomic DNA by means of the immunoSEQ Assay, a bias-controlled multiplex PCR. On the authors' methods: Nucleated cell counts per sample were estimated from amplification of reference gene primers within the assay. To quantify the absolute abundance of each unique TCRbeta CDR3 rearrangement, sequence reads were collapsed and filtered. For each sample, productive Simpson clonality was calculated by taking the square root of Simpson's diversity index across productive rearrangements. This immuneACCESS table, as held by TCRdb, lists in-frame sequences with V and J called but not all clones. Of the missing ones, under half trace to an unresolved V gene in checked studies; the others have no known cause. V, J and clone size were drawn from that table, and D and trimming were deduced from the DNA. The sample table shows approximately 300,000 clones, and 85% are seen once. The top ten hold about 2% of the sample.

The sample consisted of PBMCs or T cells enriched from blood (not recorded which). The clonotype was recovered from a young woman who had been exposed to COVID-19.

The DNA is TGTGCCACCAGTGGGCTAGCGGGGGGGCTGGAGACCCAGTACTTC. It translates to CATSGLAGGLETQYF. The rearranged segments are TRBV24-1 and TRBJ2-5, with TRBD2 matching 12 junction bases. CDR1 KGHDR and CDR2 SFDVKD were looked up in the germline V gene. V lost 5 bases and J lost 5 bases, and the count of bases not matched to a germline gene is 5. Spanning cysteine to phenylalanine, the CDR3 consists of 15 amino acids. Just CDR3 DNA is preserved here, 45 bases in frame from base 1.